The next 8 T cell receptor beta chains were all read from a single sample in a study of radiation and T cells in renal cell carcinoma. Time point defined: blood 4 weeks post-SBRT, at nephrectomy. This sample's treatment: 15 Gy SBRT to primary tumor, nephrectomy 4 weeks later. Assay: immunoSEQ multiplex PCR; the TCRdb copy retains only in-frame clones and omits some. The sample shows around 74,000 clones, over 80% of them seen only once. The sample consisted of blood, taken from a patient whose treatment included radiotherapy and nephrectomy. All receptors derive from a woman in her sixties or seventies with renal cell carcinoma.

The V and J genes are TRBV9 and TRBJ2-2; D is ambiguous. This CDR3 has 14 amino acids. Germline values: CDR1 SGDLS, CDR2 YYNGEE. V was shortened by 4 bases and J by 5 bases, with 12 bases between the two germline ends. CDR3: CASSTATRTGELFF. The CDR3 coding sequence is TGTGCCAGCAGCACGGCGACGAGGACCGGGGAGCTGTTTTTT.

CDR3 sequence: CASSLQAINYQETQYF. Here the CDR3 DNA reads TGTGCCAGCAGTTTACAGGCGATTAACTACCAAGAGACCCAGTACTTC. This chain uses TRBV27 with TRBJ2-5; no reliable D call. From germline, CDR1 is MNHEY and CDR2 SMNVEV (reference sequence). The ends were cut back, 2 bases at V and 0 bases at J, with 13 bases in the middle. This CDR3 spans 16 amino acids.

The rearrangement uses TRBV11-3 and TRBJ2-3; a weak D match, TRBD2 (6 bases). The CDR3 is 14 amino acids. Looked up from germline, CDR1 is SGHNT and CDR2 is YENEEA. Trimming pared 5 bases from V and 4 bases from J, leaving 13 bases between. CDR3: CASSPGTFADTQYF. CDR3 nucleotide sequence: TGTGCCAGCAGCCCGGGGACTTTCGCAGATACGCAGTATTTT.

This clone has just one count. The V gene is TRBV30, the J gene TRBJ1-4; no firm D call. The V end was cut by 0 bases, the J end by 0 bases, with 17 bases between. The CDR3 loop spans 18 amino acids. Germline loops: CDR1 GTSNPN, CDR2 SVGIG (reference sequence). The CDR3, as DNA: TGTGCCTGGAGTGTGGGCAGGACCCTACCGGCAACTAATGAAAAACTGTTTTTT. Protein product: CAWSVGRTLPATNEKLFF.

The rearrangement uses TRBV7-9 and TRBJ2-2, with a weak D call TRBD2 (5 bases). Germline values: CDR1 SEHNR, CDR2 FQNEAQ (reference sequence). The CDR3 is 19 residues long. Trimming stripped 5 bases from V and 4 bases from J, with 26 bases between. The CDR3 nucleotides read TGTGCCAGCAGCGATCCCCGCACATATCACCCCCGGGGCACCGGGGAGCTGTTTTTT. Encoded protein: CASSDPRTYHPRGTGELFF.

This clone was observed a single time. The chain uses TRBV6-6 and TRBJ2-7; no clear D gene. V was cut by 8 bases and J by 7 bases, with 9 bases left in between. The CDR3 contains 10 residues. Germline loops: CDR1 MNHNY, CDR2 SVGAGI (reference sequence). This chain's CDR3 is CASGSREQYF. For the CDR3, the DNA is TGTGCCAGCGGTAGCAGGGAGCAGTACTTC.

The chain joins TRBV28 to TRBJ2-7, with D possibly TRBD1 on 6 matching bases. Germline-derived CDR1 and CDR2 are MDHEN and SYDVKM. Trimming took 2 bases from V and 2 from J, leaving 7 bases between them. The CDR3 has 13 amino acids. The CDR3 region has the DNA TGTGCCAGCAGTTTACCAGGGGCCTACGAGCAGTACTTC. It is translated as CASSLPGAYEQYF. The full variable domain, completed using reference TRBV28 and TRBJ2-7, is DVKVTQSSRYLVKRTGEKVFLECVQDMDHENMFWYRQDPGLGLRLIYFSYDVKMKEKGDIPEGYSVSREKKERFSLILESASTNQTSMYLCASSLPGAYEQYFGPGTRLTVT.

The count of this clone is one. The rearrangement uses TRBV7-2 and TRBJ1-5; D unclear. The ends were cut back, 0 bases at V and 0 bases at J, with 6 bases in the middle. CDR3 length: 15 residues. Germline CDR1 is SGHTA and CDR2 is FQGNSA. The CDR3 here is CASSLARNSNQPQHF. The CDR3, as DNA: TGTGCCAGCAGCTTAGCAAGGAATAGCAATCAGCCCCAGCATTTT.